This T cell receptor (beta chain) was obtained from a study of cytomegalovirus exposure and HLA in healthy donors. The study, taken as a whole, reports: Most TCR sequences were rare, but some public TCRs occurred in many donors.

In the PCR, 60 Vbeta and 13 Jbeta primers were used. TCRdb keeps only in-frame clones here, not all; method: immunoSEQ multiplex PCR. The sample contains some 190,000 clones, about four fifths of which appear only once. Remarks on this clone: The target antigen is unknown.

Trimming stripped 2 bases from V and 7 bases from J, with 11 bases between. This CDR3 comprises 14 residues. The germline V gene has CDR1 MNHNS and CDR2 SASEGT. The sequence was collected from a male donor in good health and CMV-seronegative. The J gene is TRBJ1-4, the V gene TRBV6-1; D not resolved. Sequencing was carried out using PBMCs. The DNA for the CDR3 is TGTGCCAGCAGTGAATCCGATGGAGGTGAAAAACTGTTTTTT. Amino acid sequence: CASSESDGGEKLFF.